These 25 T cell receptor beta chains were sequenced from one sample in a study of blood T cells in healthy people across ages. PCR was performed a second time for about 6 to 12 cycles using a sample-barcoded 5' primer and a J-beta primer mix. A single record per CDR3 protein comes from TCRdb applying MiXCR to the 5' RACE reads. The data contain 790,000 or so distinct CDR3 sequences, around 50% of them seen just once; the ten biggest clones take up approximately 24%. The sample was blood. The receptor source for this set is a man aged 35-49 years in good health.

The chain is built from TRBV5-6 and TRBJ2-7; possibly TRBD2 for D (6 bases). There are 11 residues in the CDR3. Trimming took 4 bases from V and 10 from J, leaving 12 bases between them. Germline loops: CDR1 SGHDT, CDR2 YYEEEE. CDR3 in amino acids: CASSRSGVQYF. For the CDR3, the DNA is TGTGCCAGCAGCCGATCGGGGGTTCAGTACTTC.

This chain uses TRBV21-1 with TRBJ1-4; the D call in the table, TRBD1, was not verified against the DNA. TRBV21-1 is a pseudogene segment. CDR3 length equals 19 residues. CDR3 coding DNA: TGTGCCAGCAGCAAAGAGAGGTCGGGGACAGGGGGCGCGAGGGAAAAACTGTTTTTT. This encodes CASSKERSGTGGAREKLFF.

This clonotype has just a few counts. CDR3 in DNA: TGCAGCGTTAGAACCTGGGAGACAGGGGTGAACACTGAAGCTTTCTTT. Its protein product is CSVRTWETGVNTEAFF. V gene TRBV29-1 combines with J gene TRBJ1-1, with 8 bases fitting TRBD1. Looked up from germline, CDR1 is SQVTM and CDR2 is ANQGSEA. The CDR3 extends over 16 amino acids. The trim removed 5 bases at V and 0 bases at J, leaving 11 bases unmatched.

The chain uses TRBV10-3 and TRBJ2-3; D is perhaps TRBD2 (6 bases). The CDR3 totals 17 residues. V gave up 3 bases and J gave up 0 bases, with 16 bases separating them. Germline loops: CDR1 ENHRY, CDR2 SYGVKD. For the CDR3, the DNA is TGTGCCATCAGTGATTTGGCCAGGGAGGATAGCACAGATACGCAGTATTTT. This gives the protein CAISDLAREDSTDTQYF.

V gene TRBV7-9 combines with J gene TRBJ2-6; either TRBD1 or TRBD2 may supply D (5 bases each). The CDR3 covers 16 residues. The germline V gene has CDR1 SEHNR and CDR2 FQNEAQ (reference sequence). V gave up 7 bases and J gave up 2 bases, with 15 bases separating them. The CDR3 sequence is CASTGAVGPGANVLTF. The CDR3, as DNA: TGTGCCAGCACCGGGGCGGTAGGGCCTGGGGCCAACGTCCTGACTTTC. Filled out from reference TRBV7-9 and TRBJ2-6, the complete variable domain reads DTGVSQNPRHKITKRGQNVTFRCDPISEHNRLYWYRQTLGQGPEFLTYFQNEAQLEKSRLLSDRFSAERPKGSFSTLEIQRTEQGDSAMYLCASTGAVGPGANVLTFGAGSRLTVL.

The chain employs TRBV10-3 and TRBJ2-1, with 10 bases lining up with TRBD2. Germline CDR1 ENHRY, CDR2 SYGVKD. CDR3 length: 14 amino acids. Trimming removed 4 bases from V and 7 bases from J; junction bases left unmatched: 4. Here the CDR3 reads CAISAEREGNEQFF. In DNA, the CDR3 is TGTGCCATCAGTGCAGAGCGGGAGGGGAATGAGCAGTTCTTC.

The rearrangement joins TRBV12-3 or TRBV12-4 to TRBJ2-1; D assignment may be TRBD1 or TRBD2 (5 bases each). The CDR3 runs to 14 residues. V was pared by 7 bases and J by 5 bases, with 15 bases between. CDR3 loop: CASITGTTNNEQFF. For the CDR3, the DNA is TGTGCCAGCATTACCGGGACCACAAACAATGAGCAGTTCTTC.

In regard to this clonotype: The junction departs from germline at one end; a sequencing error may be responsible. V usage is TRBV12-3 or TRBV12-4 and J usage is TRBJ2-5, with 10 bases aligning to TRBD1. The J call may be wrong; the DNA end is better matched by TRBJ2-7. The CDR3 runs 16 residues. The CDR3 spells CAGSPEMGQGLNEQYF. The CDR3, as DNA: TGTGCCGGCAGTCCGGAGATGGGACAGGGGCTCAACGAGCAGTACTTC.

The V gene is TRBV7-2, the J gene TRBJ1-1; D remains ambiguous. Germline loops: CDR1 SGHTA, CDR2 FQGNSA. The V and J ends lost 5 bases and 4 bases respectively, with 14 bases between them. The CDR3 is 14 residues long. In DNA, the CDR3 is TGTGCCAGCAGCCAGGCGAACACGATCACTGAAGCTTTCTTT. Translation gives CASSQANTITEAFF.

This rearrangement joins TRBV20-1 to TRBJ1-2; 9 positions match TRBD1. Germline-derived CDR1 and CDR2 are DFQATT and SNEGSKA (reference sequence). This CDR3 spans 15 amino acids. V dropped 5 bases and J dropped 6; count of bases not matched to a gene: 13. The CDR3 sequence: CSAGGWGQGEHGYTF. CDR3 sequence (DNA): TGCAGTGCTGGGGGCTGGGGACAGGGTGAACATGGCTACACCTTC.

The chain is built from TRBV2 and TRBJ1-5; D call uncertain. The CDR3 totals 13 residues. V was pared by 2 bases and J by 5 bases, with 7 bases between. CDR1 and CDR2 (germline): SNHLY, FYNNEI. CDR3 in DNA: TGTGCCAGCAGTGAAAGCAGCGATCAGCCCCAGCATTTT. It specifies CASSESSDQPQHF.

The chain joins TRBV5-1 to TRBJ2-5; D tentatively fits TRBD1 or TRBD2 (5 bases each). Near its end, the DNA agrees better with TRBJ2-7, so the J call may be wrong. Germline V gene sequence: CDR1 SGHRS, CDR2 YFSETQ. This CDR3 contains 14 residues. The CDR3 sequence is CASSSGPSPAEQYF. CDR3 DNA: TGCGCCAGCAGCTCGGGACCCTCGCCAGCCGAGCAGTACTTC.

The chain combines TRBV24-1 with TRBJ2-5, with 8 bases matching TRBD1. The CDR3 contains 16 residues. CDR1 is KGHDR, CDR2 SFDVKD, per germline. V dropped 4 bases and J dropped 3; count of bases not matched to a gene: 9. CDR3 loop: CATSEKDRALEETQYF. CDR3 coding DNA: TGTGCCACCAGTGAAAAGGACAGGGCATTAGAAGAGACCCAGTACTTC.

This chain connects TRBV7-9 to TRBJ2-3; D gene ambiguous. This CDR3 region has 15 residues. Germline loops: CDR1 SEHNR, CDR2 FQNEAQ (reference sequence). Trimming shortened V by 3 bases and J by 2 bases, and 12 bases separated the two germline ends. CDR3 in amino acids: CASSLPQALTDTQYF. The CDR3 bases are TGTGCCAGCAGCTTGCCCCAGGCCCTCACAGATACGCAGTATTTT.

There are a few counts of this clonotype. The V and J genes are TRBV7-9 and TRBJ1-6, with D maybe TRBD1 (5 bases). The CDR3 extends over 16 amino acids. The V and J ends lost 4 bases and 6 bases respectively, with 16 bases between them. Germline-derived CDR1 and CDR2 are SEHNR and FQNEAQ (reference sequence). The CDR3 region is CASSSTRQPFNSPLHF. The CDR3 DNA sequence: TGTGCCAGCAGCTCCACAAGACAGCCTTTTAATTCACCCCTCCACTTT.

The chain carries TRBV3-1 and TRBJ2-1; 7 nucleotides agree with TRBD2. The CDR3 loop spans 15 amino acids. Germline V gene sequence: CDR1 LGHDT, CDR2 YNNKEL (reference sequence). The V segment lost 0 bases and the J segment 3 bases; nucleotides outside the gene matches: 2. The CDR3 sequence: CASSQETSLYNEQFF. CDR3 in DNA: TGTGCCAGCAGCCAAGAGACTAGCCTCTACAATGAGCAGTTCTTC.

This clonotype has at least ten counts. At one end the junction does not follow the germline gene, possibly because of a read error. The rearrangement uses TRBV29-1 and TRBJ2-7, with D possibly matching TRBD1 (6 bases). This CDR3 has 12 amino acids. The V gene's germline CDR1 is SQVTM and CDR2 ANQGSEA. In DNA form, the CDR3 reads TGCAGCGCTGAATACAGGGCTAGCGAGCAGTACTTC. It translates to CSAEYRASEQYF.

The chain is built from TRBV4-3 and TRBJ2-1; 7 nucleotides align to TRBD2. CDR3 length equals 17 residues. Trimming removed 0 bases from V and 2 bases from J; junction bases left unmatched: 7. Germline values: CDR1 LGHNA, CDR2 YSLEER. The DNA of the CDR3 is TGCGCCAGCAGCCAAGATCTCTTGGCGGGGGCCTACAATGAGCAGTTCTTC. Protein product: CASSQDLLAGAYNEQFF.

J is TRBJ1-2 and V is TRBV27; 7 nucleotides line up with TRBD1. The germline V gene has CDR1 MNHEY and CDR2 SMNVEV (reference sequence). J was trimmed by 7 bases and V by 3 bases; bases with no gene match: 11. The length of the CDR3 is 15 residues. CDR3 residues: CASSFSNRGAAGYTF. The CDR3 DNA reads TGTGCCAGCAGTTTTAGTAACAGGGGAGCGGCTGGCTACACCTTC.

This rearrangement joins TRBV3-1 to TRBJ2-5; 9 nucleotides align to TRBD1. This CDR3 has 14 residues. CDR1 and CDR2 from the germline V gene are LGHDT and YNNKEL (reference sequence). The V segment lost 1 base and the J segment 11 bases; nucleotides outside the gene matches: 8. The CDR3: CASSQGTGDHEQYF. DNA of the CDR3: TGTGCCAGCAGCCAAGGGACAGGGGACCATGAGCAGTACTTC.

In DNA form, the CDR3 reads TGTGCCAGCAGTTTGGGCGCAGTCACTTTCTCCTATGGCTACACCTTC. It is translated as CASSLGAVTFSYGYTF. The chain joins TRBV12-3 or TRBV12-4 to TRBJ1-2, with no clear D. Deletions cut 3 bases from V and 4 bases from J, with 18 bases between. This CDR3 comprises 16 residues.

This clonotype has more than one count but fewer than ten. The CDR3 DNA reads as TGCAGCGTTCCGGGACAGGGGACTAGCACAGATACGCAGTATTTT. This translates into CSVPGQGTSTDTQYF. The rearrangement uses TRBV29-1 and TRBJ2-3, with 10 bases lining up with TRBD1. This CDR3 comprises 15 residues. V trimming: 5 bases; J trimming: 0 bases; junction bases outside the gene matches: 5. Germline loops: CDR1 SQVTM, CDR2 ANQGSEA.

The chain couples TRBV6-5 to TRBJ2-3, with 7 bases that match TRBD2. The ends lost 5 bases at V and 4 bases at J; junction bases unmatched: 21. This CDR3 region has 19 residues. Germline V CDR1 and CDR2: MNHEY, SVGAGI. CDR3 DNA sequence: TGTGCCAGCAGTAACCGGGGCGGGACTAATAAGGAGCGGGCAGATACGCAGTATTTT. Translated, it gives CASSNRGGTNKERADTQYF.

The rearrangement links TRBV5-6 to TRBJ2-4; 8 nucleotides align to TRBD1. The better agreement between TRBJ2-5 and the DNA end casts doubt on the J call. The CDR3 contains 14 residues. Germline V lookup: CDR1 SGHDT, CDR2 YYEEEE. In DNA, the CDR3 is TGTGCCAGCAGCTTTAGGACAGGGATTGAGACCCAGTACTTC. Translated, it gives CASSFRTGIETQYF.

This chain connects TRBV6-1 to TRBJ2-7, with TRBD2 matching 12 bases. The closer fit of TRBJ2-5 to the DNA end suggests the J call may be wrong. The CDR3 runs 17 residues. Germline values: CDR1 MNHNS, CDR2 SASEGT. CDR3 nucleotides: TGTGCCAGCAGTGAAGGGGGGACTAGCGGGCCCCAGGGGACCCAGTACTTC. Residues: CASSEGGTSGPQGTQYF.